This record concerns one T cell receptor (beta chain) sequence. The antigen is undetermined. This entry comes from a study of CD8+CD57+ T cells in acquired aplastic anemia. Study summary: Sorted CD4+ and CD8+ cells gave an average of roughly 3.2 ug of DNA. As sequenced from healthy donors, CD4+ cells averaged about 11 million reads. General observations from the study: Patients and controls were found to share 25 to 35 CD8+ CDR3 sequences. Any difference that existed in CD8+ Simpson's diversity between patients and controls was not significant.

TCR beta VDJ and CDR3 were profiled, and genomic DNA was the template. Using its own MiXCR run on the reads, TCRdb lists one record per CDR3 protein. The repertoire holds some 47,000 distinct CDR3 sequences, with over 60% as singletons. CDR1 ENHRY and CDR2 SYGVKD come from the germline V gene. The CDR3 spans 13 residues. V was trimmed by 2 bases and J by 7 bases, leaving 8 bases between them. The chain has TRBV10-3 and TRBJ1-4, with D uncertain. This sequence originates from a human donor in good health, serving as a control. Sequenced material: sorted CD4+, CD8+, or CD8+CD57+ T cells (not recorded which) from PBMCs. CDR3: CAISEGNAEKLFF. CDR3 DNA sequence: TGTGCCATCAGTGAGGGAAACGCTGAAAAACTGTTTTTT.